This T cell receptor (beta chain) appears in the sequencing data of a study of blood T cell repertoires in COVID-19. The table came from immunoSEQ multiplex PCR; TCRdb's copy has only in-frame clones and leaves some out. The sample has fewer than 350,000 clones, 89% seen once. This CDR3 spans 12 amino acids. Germline V gene sequence: CDR1 MDHEN, CDR2 SYDVKM. The germline V and J ends were trimmed by 3 bases and 6 bases, with 6 bases remaining between them. Participants came from about two dozen US areas, aged roughly 18 to 95 years. Recovered status in Cohort 3 required two negative PCRs, clearance, or symptom resolution.

Sequencing was done on a sample of PBMCs or T cells enriched from blood (not recorded which). This rearrangement joins TRBV28 to TRBJ2-1, with D possibly TRBD2 on 6 matching bases. The sequence was obtained from a woman in her forties who had recovered from COVID-19. The CDR3 sequence: CASSLTSNEQFF. The CDR3 nucleotides are TGTGCCAGCAGTTTGACTAGCAATGAGCAGTTCTTC.